This entry lists 13 T cell receptor beta chains sequenced from one sample in a study of blood T cell repertoires in COVID-19. TCRdb's copy holds only in-frame clones and misses some; the assay was immunoSEQ multiplex PCR. This sample has about 180,000 clones; under 90% occur once, and the top ten carry 15% to 20%. The sample consisted of peripheral blood. These TCRs come from a person aged 65 to 79 with COVID-19, enrolled during active disease.

The chain uses TRBV6-1 and TRBJ2-1, with D possibly TRBD2 on 5 matching bases. There are 17 residues in the CDR3. Germline lookup yields CDR1 MNHNS and CDR2 SASEGT. The ends were cut back, 0 bases at V and 1 base at J, with 13 bases in the middle. The DNA of the CDR3 is TGTGCCAGCAGTGAAGCGCAGCCGGGGTGGTCCTACAATGAGCAGTTCTTC. It codes for CASSEAQPGWSYNEQFF.

The chain recombines TRBV27 with TRBJ1-6; the match to TRBD1 covers 9 bases. The CDR3 consists of 15 residues. The germline V gene encodes CDR1 MNHEY and CDR2 SMNVEV (reference sequence). The V gene end was trimmed by 5 bases and the J gene end by 7 bases; junction bases not matched to a gene: 6. The CDR3 loop is CASSPQGAANSPLHF. CDR3 nucleotide sequence: TGTGCCAGCAGTCCACAGGGGGCGGCGAATTCACCCCTCCACTTT.

This chain connects TRBV6-2 or TRBV6-3 to TRBJ2-7, with 11 positions matching TRBD2. Unmatched junction bases numbered 6, after V lost 5 bases and J lost 0 bases. Per germline, CDR1 MNHEY and CDR2 SVGEGT. The CDR3 length is 16 residues. Here the CDR3 DNA reads TGTGCCAGCAGTCGGCTAGCGGGAGGCGCCTCCTACGAGCAGTACTTC. It is translated as CASSRLAGGASYEQYF.

The V and J genes are TRBV18 and TRBJ1-6; D possibly corresponds to TRBD1 (6 bases). The CDR3 is made up of 19 amino acids. Germline V CDR1 and CDR2: KGHSH, LQKENI. The V gene lost 4 bases and the J gene lost 6 bases, with 25 bases spanning the gap. CDR3 sequence reads: CASSLHGGPGTRSNSPLHF. CDR3 nucleotides: TGTGCCAGCTCACTACACGGGGGGCCCGGGACCCGCTCTAATTCACCCCTCCACTTT. The entire variable domain, with the rest obtained from reference TRBV18 and TRBJ1-6, is as follows: NAGVMQNPRHLVRRRGQEARLRCSPMKGHSHVYWYRQLPEEGLKFMVYLQKENIIDESGMPKERFSAEFPKEGPSILRIQQVVRGDSAAYFCASSLHGGPGTRSNSPLHFGNGTRLTVT.

This clone was detected only once. The chain couples TRBV5-1 to TRBJ2-7; 9 bases match TRBD2. Unmatched junction bases numbered 5, after V lost 0 bases and J lost 7 bases. This CDR3 region has 14 residues. The germline gives CDR1 SGHRS, CDR2 YFSETQ. CDR3 coding DNA: TGCGCCAGCAGCTTGGCTAGCGGGGTCAAGGAGCAGTACTTC. Translation gives CASSLASGVKEQYF.

This chain connects TRBV18 to TRBJ1-1, with D perhaps matching TRBD1 (5 bases). Between the trimmed V and J ends, which lost 0 bases and 3 bases, there was a span of 11 bases. The CDR3 length is 15 residues. The germline gives CDR1 KGHSH, CDR2 LQKENI. CDR3 in DNA: TGTGCCAGCTCACCACCGGCAGGGAGGGACACTGAAGCTTTCTTT. Protein product: CASSPPAGRDTEAFF.

The chain is built from TRBV24-1 and TRBJ2-3, with D perhaps TRBD2 (5 bases). V was clipped by 3 bases and J by 2 bases, with 11 bases between them. CDR1 and CDR2 from the germline V gene are KGHDR and SFDVKD. The CDR3 is 15 residues long. CDR3 sequence (DNA): TGTGCCACCAGTGATGAGGGAACTTACACAGATACGCAGTATTTT. It is translated as CATSDEGTYTDTQYF.

This clone was counted once. V and J are TRBV6-5 and TRBJ2-7, with 8 bases that match TRBD1. Trimming at V came to 5 bases and at J to 4 bases, leaving 1 base not matched to a gene. The CDR3 runs 12 residues. In germline, CDR1 is MNHEY, CDR2 SVGAGI. CDR3 DNA: TGTGCCAGCAGTAACAGGGGGTACGAGCAGTACTTC. Translating it yields CASSNRGYEQYF.

Only one count was recorded for this clone. V usage is TRBV24-1 and J usage is TRBJ2-5; no clear D. The CDR3 spans 13 residues. The V gene lost 0 bases and the J gene lost 5 bases, with 6 bases spanning the gap. Germline V gene data show CDR1 as KGHDR and CDR2 as SFDVKD. CDR3 sequence reads: CATSDLHVETQYF. The CDR3 DNA sequence: TGTGCCACCAGTGATTTGCATGTGGAGACCCAGTACTTC.

The chain joins TRBV19 to TRBJ1-6; no definite D call. CDR1 is LNHDA and CDR2 is SQIVND in the germline V gene (reference sequence). The V gene lost 1 base and the J gene lost 8 bases, with 12 bases spanning the gap. This CDR3 is built from 15 residues. For the CDR3, the DNA is TGTGCCAGTAGTATAGCGGGGTCGGTACATTCACCCCTCCACTTT. As protein: CASSIAGSVHSPLHF.

This chain uses TRBV9 with TRBJ2-2; a possible D gene is TRBD2 (6 bases). V lost 6 bases and J 6 bases, leaving 15 bases between the germline ends. Germline V gene data show CDR1 as SGDLS and CDR2 as YYNGEE. The CDR3 runs to 14 residues. DNA of the CDR3: TGTGCCAGCAAATATGGGGGAGGCTCCGGGGAGCTGTTTTTT. Its translation is CASKYGGGSGELFF.

The table lists this clone with a few counts. The chain couples TRBV20-1 to TRBJ2-7; 8 nucleotides align to TRBD1. J gave up 7 bases and V 4 bases, and 12 bases lay outside the gene matches. The CDR3 covers 14 residues. In germline, CDR1 is DFQATT, CDR2 SNEGSKA (reference sequence). This CDR3 is CSAIDPQGAREQYF. CDR3 DNA: TGCAGTGCTATTGACCCCCAGGGGGCGAGGGAGCAGTACTTC.

The gene calls are TRBV28 and TRBJ2-3; a weak D match, TRBD1 (6 bases). This CDR3 spans 17 amino acids. Trimming stripped 3 bases from V and 4 bases from J, with 20 bases between. The germline gives CDR1 MDHEN, CDR2 SYDVKM. The CDR3 loop reads CASSLFGGSFSPDTQYF. The CDR3 bases are TGTGCCAGCAGTTTGTTTGGGGGCAGTTTCTCGCCAGATACGCAGTATTTT.